The entry below gives a single T cell receptor beta chain sequence along with its context. The sample originates from a study of beta chain features in type 1 diabetes. Every bit of the isolated RNA underwent reverse transcription, so sequencing read expressed TCRB transcripts. The repertoire was sequenced with immunoSEQ multiplex PCR; TCRdb's copy has only in-frame clones and lacks some. The table has hundreds of thousands of clones, approximately 30% seen once. The germline gives CDR1 LGHNA, CDR2 YNFKEQ. Trimming took 4 bases from V and 7 from J, leaving 17 bases between them. The CDR3 is made up of 14 amino acids. Cells sorted by CD45RO/CCR7/CD25/CD127/CD95/CD27 comprised CD4+ naive, central memory, regulatory and stem cell-like memory cells.

The chain joins TRBV4-2 to TRBJ2-7; D is possibly TRBD1 or TRBD2 (5 bases each). Specimen: naive CD4+ T cells from blood. This receptor was taken from a man aged 18 to 30 in good health. The CDR3 loop is CASSPLGDRREQYF. The CDR3 bases are TGTGCCAGCAGCCCCTTGGGGGACCGAAGAGAGCAGTACTTC.